The T cell receptor beta chain under discussion was sequenced for a study of post-analysis software for immune sequencing data. Across the study: In terms of disease course, relapsing-remitting, secondary progressive and progressive-relapsing multiple sclerosis were included.

Study-level results: Roughly 5 TRBV segments, TRBV5-6, TRBV5-1 and TRBV20-1 among them, were found more frequent in patients than controls. The study found significantly lower normalized Chao1 diversity in multiple sclerosis patients than in controls.

Unique molecular identifiers were carried by the TCR beta cDNA libraries. In TCRdb, the PCR reads were re-called with MiXCR into one record per CDR3 protein. Seen here are roughly 730,000 distinct CDR3 sequences, 25% to 30% observed once, and the top ten hold roughly 0.57%. The table lists this clonotype with a few counts. Its specificity is not known. V lost 8 bases and J lost 2, with 14 bases in between. CDR1 is MDHEN, CDR2 SYDVKM, per germline. The CDR3 sequence is 14 residues long. The specimen was blood. The sequence derives from a girl aged 5-17 years with multiple sclerosis. The chain employs TRBV28 and TRBJ2-3; no reliable D call. The CDR3 sequence is CASSTSWDTDTQYF. DNA of the CDR3: TGTGCCAGCTCCACCTCCTGGGACACAGATACGCAGTATTTT.